This TCR beta chain is from a study of regulatory T cells. Findings of the study overall: Patient repertoires had restricted TRB V-J pairs and skewed V and J usage, most in Tregs. Hydrophobic residues at CDR3 positions 6 and 7 were enriched in conventional CD4+ T cells of CD3G-deficient patients.

Primers: 52 TRBV forward and 13 TRBJ reverse. Profiled with immunoSEQ multiplex PCR; TCRdb holds only in-frame clones, not every one. The sample lists tens of thousands of clones; roughly 90% were seen once. V lost 4 bases and J lost 5, with 14 bases in between. Germline CDR1 MNHNS, CDR2 SASEGT. The CDR3 has 14 residues. Sorting split CD4+ cells into CD25-high CD127-low Tregs and CD25-low CD127-high conventional T cells. This clone was picked up a small number of times. Its specificity is not known. V gene TRBV6-1 combines with J gene TRBJ1-2; possibly TRBD1 for D (6 bases). This receptor was obtained from a person aged 18 to 30 with CD3G deficiency. The sequenced material came from conventional CD4+ T cells sorted from blood. CDR3 region: CASSGHRVRYGYTF. CDR3 in DNA: TGTGCCAGCAGTGGACACAGGGTTCGATATGGCTACACCTTC.